This T cell receptor beta chain was found in a study of T cell responses to AZD1222 COVID-19 vaccine. The CDR3 runs to 14 residues. The V and J ends lost 0 bases and 5 bases respectively, with 10 bases between them. Germline loops: CDR1 ENHRY, CDR2 SYGVKD. The method was immunoSEQ multiplex PCR; TCRdb's version includes in-frame clones alone and lacks a portion of them. The table shows roughly 93,000 clones, with 80% to 90% occurring only once. The material was peripheral blood, obtained on day 0 of AZD1222 vaccination. The source of this sequence is an adult in good health. The V gene is TRBV10-3, the J gene TRBJ2-5; a possible D gene is TRBD2 (5 bases). The CDR3 protein is CAISESAGRETQYF. CDR3 sequence (DNA): TGTGCCATCAGTGAGTCGGCGGGCCGCGAGACCCAGTACTTC.